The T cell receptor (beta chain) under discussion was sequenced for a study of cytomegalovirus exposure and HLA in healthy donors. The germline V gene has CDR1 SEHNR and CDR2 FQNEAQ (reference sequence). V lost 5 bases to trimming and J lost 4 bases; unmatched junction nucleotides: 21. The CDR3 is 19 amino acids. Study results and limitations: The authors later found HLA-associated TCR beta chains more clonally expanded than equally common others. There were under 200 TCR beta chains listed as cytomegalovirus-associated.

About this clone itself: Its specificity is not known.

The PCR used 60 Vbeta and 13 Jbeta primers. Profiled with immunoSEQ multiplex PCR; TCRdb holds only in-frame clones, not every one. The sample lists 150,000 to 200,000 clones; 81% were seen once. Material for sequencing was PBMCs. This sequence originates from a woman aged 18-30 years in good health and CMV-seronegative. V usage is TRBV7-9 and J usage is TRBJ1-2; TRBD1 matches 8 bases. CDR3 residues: CASSPTLIGQGPSGYGYTF. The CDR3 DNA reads TGTGCCAGCAGCCCAACTTTGATTGGACAGGGACCTTCGGGCTATGGCTACACCTTC.